This T cell receptor beta chain is from a study of blood T cell repertoires in COVID-19. Study summary: The cDNA or gDNA used as material had been derived from T cells, B-cell-depleted T cells, or PBMCs.

Germline V CDR1 and CDR2: KGHSH, LQKENI. Trimming cost V 6 bases and J 8 bases, with 19 bases left between them. This CDR3 is 15 amino acids long. In the authors' workflow: Quantification of nucleated cells was approximated via reference gene primer amplification. Data came from immunoSEQ multiplex PCR; TCRdb stores just in-frame clones and leaves some out. The V and J calls and clone size come from that table; D and trimming were worked out from the DNA. The data show more than 400,000 clones, with 87% seen just once and 0.7% held by the top ten. Individuals drawn from 20 to 30 US areas were roughly 18 to 95 years old. Resolution of symptoms, clearance, or two negative PCRs was present in recovered Cohort 3 donors.

The genes are TRBV18 and TRBJ1-4, with no clear D. What was sequenced was PBMCs or T cells enriched from blood (not recorded which). This sequence originates from a woman in her late teens or twenties who had recovered from COVID-19. CDR3 in DNA: TGTGCCAGCTCCACCCTTGCCGGGAGGGTCGAAAAACTGTTTTTT. It encodes CASSTLAGRVEKLFF.